The TCR beta chain described here comes from a study of OX40 agonist ivuxolimab in advanced cancers. Regarding the study as a whole: On average, a greater number of expanded clones characterised CD8+ T cells relative to CD4+.

In the case of this clone: Its cognate antigen is unknown.

This CDR3 is built from 13 residues. V lost 4 bases and J 5 bases, leaving 12 bases between the germline ends. Germline CDR1 and CDR2: SGHTS and YDEGEE. The protocol was immunoSEQ multiplex PCR, while the TCRdb copy is restricted to in-frame clones and leaves out a portion. The table lists fewer than 35,000 clones, 80% to 90% of them singletons. The sample in question was CD4+ or CD8+ T cells sorted from blood, obtained in a trial of the OX40 agonist ivuxolimab. The chain carries TRBV5-8 and TRBJ2-5, with D tentatively TRBD2 (6 bases). The sequence derives from an adult with an advanced solid tumor such as melanoma, head and neck, liver or kidney cancer. CDR3 residues: CASSLGGVETQYF. In DNA, the CDR3 is TGTGCCAGCAGCCTCGGGGGTGTTGAGACCCAGTACTTC.